This TCR beta chain was captured by sequencing in a study of cytomegalovirus exposure and HLA in healthy donors. Study-wide points: Reports indicated that the classifier achieved high specificity and sensitivity in diagnosing cytomegalovirus status.

In the case of this clone: The antigen remains unidentified.

The PCR employed 60 Vbeta primers together with 13 Jbeta primers. Profiled with immunoSEQ multiplex PCR; TCRdb holds only in-frame clones, not every one. The sample lists approximately 130,000 clones; 80% to 90% were seen once. J was trimmed by 0 bases and V by 1 base; bases with no gene match: 1. CDR3 size: 16 residues. The J gene is TRBJ2-4, the V gene TRBV6-7, with TRBD1 identical over 9 bases. TRBV6-7 is recorded as an ORF, its role being uncertain. The clonotype was recovered from a woman under 40 in good health and CMV-seronegative. Input material: PBMCs. CDR3 nucleotides: TGTGCCAGCAGTTACTGGGGACAGGGAGCCAAAAACATTCAGTACTTC. Its translation: CASSYWGQGAKNIQYF.